Presented here are 15 T cell receptor beta chains from one specimen sequenced in a study of patients and donors after allogeneic stem cell transplantation. From the RT-PCR reads, TCRdb called clonotypes with MiXCR, one entry per CDR3 protein. The sample includes about 410,000 distinct CDR3 sequences, 16% seen only once; the top ten take around 7.2%. Sequencing was carried out using blood, either unsorted or a sorted T cell fraction (not recorded which). The receptors originated from a human donor who was either an allogeneic HSCT recipient or a stem cell or donor lymphocyte infusion donor (not recorded which). It is not recorded whose cells these are; they may come from a transplant donor.

This clonotype has more than one count but fewer than ten. The chain links TRBV7-6 to TRBJ1-5; 7 positions agree with TRBD1. The junction had 6 bases not matched to a gene; V was cut back by 2 bases and J by 5 bases. CDR3 length: 15 amino acids. The germline V gene encodes CDR1 SGHVS and CDR2 FNYEAQ. The CDR3 DNA reads TGTGCCAGCAGCTTAACCCGACAGGGCGATCAGCCCCAGCATTTT. Amino acid sequence: CASSLTRQGDQPQHF.

The V call is TRBV7-9, the J call TRBJ1-1, with D possibly matching TRBD1 (5 bases). V lost 2 bases and J lost 11, with 9 bases in between. The V gene's germline CDR1 is SEHNR and CDR2 FQNEAQ (reference sequence). The length of the CDR3 is 11 residues. As DNA, the CDR3 is TGTGCCAGCAGCTTACTTTGGGGGGCTTTCTTT. It translates to CASSLLWGAFF.

V is TRBV20-1 and J is TRBJ2-3; TRBD2 matches 8 bases. Germline-derived CDR1 and CDR2 are DFQATT and SNEGSKA (reference sequence). V was pared by 0 bases and J by 0 bases, with 8 bases of the junction left unmatched. The CDR3 covers 17 residues. The CDR3 bases are TGCAGTGCTAGAGATCCGGCTAGCGGGCCCAGCACAGATACGCAGTATTTT. As protein: CSARDPASGPSTDTQYF.

This clonotype was observed a handful of times. V usage is TRBV5-5 and J usage is TRBJ2-7; D gene uncertain. From germline, CDR1 is SGHKS and CDR2 YYEKEE (reference sequence). CDR3 size: 13 residues. The V end lost 3 bases, the J end lost 4 bases, and 11 bases lay between the germline ends. CDR3 sequence: CASSWGTVYEQYF. The CDR3 DNA reads TGTGCCAGCAGCTGGGGAACAGTTTACGAGCAGTACTTC.

This clonotype was observed a handful of times. The chain carries TRBV4-1 and TRBJ2-3; 7 nucleotides match TRBD1. The CDR3 is made up of 17 amino acids. The trim removed 5 bases at V and 2 bases at J, leaving 13 bases unmatched. Per the germline V gene, CDR1 is MGHRA and CDR2 is YSYEKL. As DNA, the CDR3 is TGCGCCAGCAGCGCGAGACCGGGACAGCAACTCACAGATACGCAGTATTTT. Residues: CASSARPGQQLTDTQYF.

This clonotype was observed many times. The chain combines TRBV12-3 or TRBV12-4 with TRBJ1-5; TRBD1 agrees at 9 bases. V gave up 6 bases and J gave up 2 bases; unmatched junction bases: 2. The CDR3 length is 14 residues. DNA for the CDR3: TGTGCCAGCAGGTGGACAGGGGGCAATCAGCCCCAGCATTTT. Protein product: CASRWTGGNQPQHF.

This clonotype was found many times. V usage is TRBV5-1 and J usage is TRBJ1-5; D gene unclear. Looked up from germline, CDR1 is SGHRS and CDR2 is YFSETQ. With 3 bases removed from V and 0 bases from J, the gap between germline ends came to 4 bases. CDR3 length: 13 residues. As DNA, the CDR3 is TGCGCCAGCAGCTCGACTAGCAATCAGCCCCAGCATTTT. Translating gives CASSSTSNQPQHF.

Comments on this clonotype: At one end the junction does not follow the germline gene, possibly because of a read error. V gene TRBV7-3 combines with J gene TRBJ1-1; D unresolved. The CDR3 loop spans 13 amino acids. Looked up from germline, CDR1 is SGHTA and CDR2 is FQGTGA. CDR3 coding DNA: TGTGCCAGCAGCCTCAAAACTAACACTGAAGCTCTCTTT. Encoded protein: CASSLKTNTEALF.

V and J are TRBV7-9 and TRBJ2-1; 7 nucleotides agree with TRBD1. The CDR3 length is 17 residues. V was clipped by 5 bases and J by 0 bases; unmatched bases: 10. CDR1 is SEHNR, CDR2 FQNEAQ, per germline (reference sequence). CDR3 coding DNA: TGTGCCAGCAGCGGTTCGACAGGGCTAAGCTCCTACAATGAGCAGTTCTTC. Translated: CASSGSTGLSSYNEQFF.

The chain is built from TRBV2 and TRBJ2-7, with D maybe TRBD1 (6 bases). The V gene lost 2 bases and the J gene lost 12 bases, with 20 bases spanning the gap. CDR3 length: 14 residues. Germline loops: CDR1 SNHLY, CDR2 FYNNEI. The CDR3 loop is CASSELEVGRQAYF. Written as DNA, the CDR3 is TGTGCCAGCAGTGAATTGGAGGTTGGGAGACAGGCGTACTTC.

Only a few counts were recorded for this clonotype. V gene TRBV24-1 combines with J gene TRBJ1-5; possible D gene TRBD1, 6 bases. CDR1 is KGHDR and CDR2 is SFDVKD in the germline V gene. Between the trimmed V and J ends, which lost 3 bases and 4 bases, there was a span of 15 bases. CDR3 length: 16 residues. For the CDR3, the DNA is TGTGCCACCAGTGATCCCAGACAAGGGGGAAATCAGCCCCAGCATTTT. Residues: CATSDPRQGGNQPQHF.

Many counts were recorded for this clonotype. The chain is built from TRBV4-3 and TRBJ1-2; D call uncertain. Germline V gene data show CDR1 as LGHNA and CDR2 as YSLEER. The length of the CDR3 is 16 residues. The V end lost 0 bases, the J end lost 2 bases, and 13 bases lay between the germline ends. CDR3 coding DNA: TGCGCCAGCAGCCAAGATCCTGCGGGCCCCAACTATGGCTACACCTTC. Translated: CASSQDPAGPNYGYTF.

There are a few counts of this clonotype. The V call is TRBV12-3 or TRBV12-4, the J call TRBJ1-2; possible D gene TRBD1, 6 bases. V was shortened by 1 base and J by 8 bases, with 17 bases between the two germline ends. The CDR3 spans 15 residues. The CDR3 DNA reads TGTGCCAGCAGTTTAGTGGGACCCTATGGGGGCGGCTACACCTTC. Amino acids: CASSLVGPYGGGYTF.

The V and J genes are TRBV20-1 and TRBJ2-3; D gene uncertain. Trimming shortened V by 0 bases and J by 0 bases, and 4 bases separated the two germline ends. CDR1 and CDR2 from the germline V gene are DFQATT and SNEGSKA (reference sequence). The length of the CDR3 is 13 residues. This chain's CDR3 is CSARDFSTDTQYF. As DNA, the CDR3 is TGCAGTGCTAGAGACTTTAGCACAGATACGCAGTATTTT.

The chain links TRBV7-8 to TRBJ1-4; 8 bases map to TRBD1. CDR3 length equals 15 residues. J gave up 3 bases and V 5 bases, and 5 bases lay outside the gene matches. CDR1 and CDR2 from the germline V gene are SGHVS and FQNEAQ. CDR3 residues: CASSLRDRPNEKLFF. DNA of the CDR3: TGTGCCAGCAGCCTCCGGGACAGGCCTAATGAAAAACTGTTTTTT.